The present T cell receptor beta chain was sequenced within a study of identical twins. Healthy Caucasians alone served as donors. TCRdb itself ran the 5' RACE reads through MiXCR, one entry per CDR3 protein. The sample lists 400,000 to 600,000 distinct CDR3 sequences, about a fifth occurring once. This clonotype was picked up a small number of times. The antigen is undetermined. CDR1 and CDR2 from the germline V gene are SQVTM and ANQGSEA. The CDR3 sequence is 13 residues long. The J segment lost 8 bases and the V segment lost 3 bases, leaving 7 bases of the junction unmatched. The study's findings and limits: Carriage of fewer insertions was seen in abundant cord blood beta clonotypes, whereas memory repertoires showed none. Invariant MAIT and iNKT cells may have partly biased zero-insertion analyses.

In addition, the sample was reused for a study of yellow fever vaccine responses in identical twins.

The chain combines TRBV29-1 with TRBJ2-1; 7 positions match TRBD2. The sample was CD4+ T cells sorted from blood. The sequence was obtained from a woman aged 18-30 years in good health. CDR3 coding DNA: TGCAGCGTTGATGGGGGGGGTTTCTATGAGCAGTTCTTC. It yields the protein CSVDGGGFYEQFF.